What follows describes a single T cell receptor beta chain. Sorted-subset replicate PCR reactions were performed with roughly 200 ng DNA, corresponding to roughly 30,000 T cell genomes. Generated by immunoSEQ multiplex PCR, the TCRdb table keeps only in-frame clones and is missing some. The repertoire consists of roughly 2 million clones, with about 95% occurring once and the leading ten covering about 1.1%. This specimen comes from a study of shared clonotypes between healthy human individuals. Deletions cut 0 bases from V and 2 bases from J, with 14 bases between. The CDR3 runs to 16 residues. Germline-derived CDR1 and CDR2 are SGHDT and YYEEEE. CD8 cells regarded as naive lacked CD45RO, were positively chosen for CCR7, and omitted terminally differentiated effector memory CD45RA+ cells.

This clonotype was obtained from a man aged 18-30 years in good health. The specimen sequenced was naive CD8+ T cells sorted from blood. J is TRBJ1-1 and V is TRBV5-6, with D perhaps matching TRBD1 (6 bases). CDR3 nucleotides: TGTGCCAGCAGCTTGGGCCCGCGGGGGCTAAACACTGAAGCTTTCTTT. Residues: CASSLGPRGLNTEAFF. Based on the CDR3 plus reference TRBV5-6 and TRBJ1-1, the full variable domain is DAGVTQSPTHLIKTRGQQVTLRCSPKSGHDTVSWYQQALGQGPQFIFQYYEEEERQRGNFPDRFSGHQFPNYSSELNVNALLLGDSALYLCASSLGPRGLNTEAFFGQGTRLTVV.